In this sample, the clone carrying this T cell receptor beta chain turned up once. The data derive from a study of blood T cell repertoires in COVID-19. At the level of the study: The samples span acute and convalescent COVID-19 from the United States, Italy and Spain. T cells, B-cell-depleted T cells, or PBMCs supplied cDNA or gDNA.

The V end lost 5 bases, the J end lost 5 bases, and 16 bases lay between the germline ends. Germline CDR1 SGHNT, CDR2 YENEEA. The CDR3 is made up of 15 amino acids. Per the study methods: Amplifying reference gene primers gave estimates of nucleated cell counts. Generated by immunoSEQ multiplex PCR, the TCRdb table keeps only in-frame clones and is missing some. V and J calls and clone size are those listed in that table; D and trimming were worked out from the DNA. The repertoire holds about 230,000 clones, with 65% to 90% as singletons. The chain uses TRBV11-3 and TRBJ2-1; D not resolved. This receptor was identified in a woman between 35 and 50 years old who had recovered from COVID-19. Material for sequencing was peripheral blood. CDR3 coding DNA: TGTGCCAGCAGCGTCCCTCCACCAGGTCACAATGAGCAGTTCTTC. Encoded protein: CASSVPPPGHNEQFF. The variable domain in full, completed from reference TRBV11-3 and TRBJ2-1, reads EAGVVQSPRYKIIEKKQPVAFWCNPISGHNTLYWYLQNLGQGPELLIRYENEEAVDDSQLPKDRFSAERLKGVDSTLKIQPAELGDSAVYLCASSVPPPGHNEQFFGPGTRLTVL.